What follows is one TCR beta chain and its context. This sample is drawn from a study of blood T cell repertoires in COVID-19. Turning to the study itself: The analysed material was cDNA or gDNA that came from T cells, B-cell-depleted T cells, or PBMCs.

TCRdb's copy holds only in-frame clones and misses some; the assay was immunoSEQ multiplex PCR. The sample includes about 400,000 clones, just under 90% of them seen just once. Sequenced input: PBMCs or T cells enriched from blood (not recorded which). The sequence was obtained from a woman aged 25 to 39 who had recovered from COVID-19.

CDR3 DNA: TGTGCCAGCAGCTTTGGCAGTCCCCAAGAGACCCAGTACTTC. Its translation: CASSFGSPQETQYF. The gene calls are TRBV5-8 and TRBJ2-5; D unclear. This CDR3 is built from 14 residues. Trimming cost V 2 bases and J 1 base, with 9 bases left between them. Germline V CDR1 and CDR2: SGHTS, YDEGEE.